Sequencing of this TCR beta chain was carried out in a study of T cells after yellow fever vaccination. The CDR3 totals 15 residues. Per the germline V gene, CDR1 is KGHDR and CDR2 is SFDVKD. V lost 3 bases to trimming and J lost 9 bases; unmatched junction nucleotides: 6. TCRdb re-called the 5' RACE reads through MiXCR, storing one row per CDR3 protein. The sample holds hundreds of thousands of distinct CDR3 sequences, roughly 13% seen once. This clonotype has only a few counts. The antigen remains unidentified. Study-level findings and limits: Among all clonotypes, a small share was observed in both CD4 and CD8 compartments. The booster saw the reappearance of most primary-vaccination clones (around 95% CD4, about 88% CD8). Abundant clonotypes (contaminants from the bulk population) could be present in FACS-sorted repertoires.

The receptor's source is a man aged 25 to 45 who received the YFV17D yellow fever vaccine. The chain employs TRBV24-1 and TRBJ2-1, with 11 bases aligning to TRBD2. Source: PBMCs, taken on the day of the yellow fever booster vaccination. The CDR3 DNA reads TGTGCCACCAGTGATACTAGCGGGAGCCTATGTGAGCAGTTCTTC. Translation gives CATSDTSGSLCEQFF.